This is a list of T cell receptor beta chains from one sample in a study of shared clonotypes between healthy human individuals. This table comes from immunoSEQ multiplex PCR, and its TCRdb copy is limited to in-frame clones, with some not included. Among about 980,000 clones listed, more than 75% were seen once. The sequenced sample consisted of memory CD4+ T cells sorted from blood. The receptor set was obtained from a man aged 18 to 35 in good health. Each CDR3 is given with its conserved first and last residue. Each record gives: J gene, V gene, D gene, clone size, CDR3 protein, CDR3 DNA. D genes are given only for firm matches. Size tells how often a clone was seen (once, few, many) or the class of an expanded clone, and some rows leave it out.

j_call: TRBJ2-2
v_call: TRBV7-2
d_call: TRBD2
clone_size: -
cdr3_aa: CASSLAGGPRTGELFF
cdr3_nt: TGTGCCAGCAGCTTGGCGGGAGGGCCTCGGACCGGGGAGCTGTTTTTT

j_call: TRBJ1-4
v_call: TRBV4-1
d_call: -
clone_size: -
cdr3_aa: CASSQDSRRNNEKLFF
cdr3_nt: TGCGCCAGCAGCCAAGACTCGCGACGGAATAATGAAAAACTGTTTTTT

j_call: TRBJ1-4
v_call: TRBV6-6
d_call: -
clone_size: -
cdr3_aa: CASSGINEKLFF
cdr3_nt: TGTGCCAGCAGCGGGATTAATGAAAAACTGTTTTTT

j_call: TRBJ2-7
v_call: TRBV7-2
d_call: -
clone_size: -
cdr3_aa: CASSFGGGSYEQYF
cdr3_nt: TGTGCCAGCAGCTTCGGGGGCGGGAGCTACGAGCAGTACTTC

j_call: TRBJ2-1
v_call: TRBV6-5
d_call: -
clone_size: -
cdr3_aa: CASSPRGDEQFF
cdr3_nt: TGTGCCAGCAGCCCCAGGGGTGATGAGCAGTTCTTC

j_call: TRBJ2-1
v_call: TRBV19
d_call: TRBD2
clone_size: -
cdr3_aa: CASSTPSGSNNEQFF
cdr3_nt: TGTGCCAGTAGTACCCCTAGCGGATCGAACAATGAGCAGTTCTTC

j_call: TRBJ2-7
v_call: TRBV6-7
d_call: TRBD2
clone_size: -
cdr3_aa: CASSPRTALADYEQYF
cdr3_nt: TGTGCCAGCAGCCCTAGGACCGCACTAGCGGACTACGAGCAGTACTTC

j_call: TRBJ1-2
v_call: TRBV7-8
d_call: TRBD1
clone_size: -
cdr3_aa: CASSLASTIGTGGSNYGYTF
cdr3_nt: TGTGCCAGCAGCTTAGCATCAACTATCGGGACAGGGGGCTCTAACTATGGCTACACCTTC

j_call: TRBJ1-1
v_call: TRBV10-3
d_call: -
clone_size: -
cdr3_aa: CAISERVWNTEAFF
cdr3_nt: TGTGCCATCAGTGAAAGGGTGTGGAACACTGAAGCTTTCTTT

j_call: TRBJ2-3
v_call: TRBV29-1
d_call: TRBD2
clone_size: -
cdr3_aa: CSVAVGGVADTQYF
cdr3_nt: TGCAGCGTTGCAGTGGGGGGGGTCGCAGATACGCAGTATTTT

j_call: TRBJ1-6
v_call: TRBV5-1
d_call: -
clone_size: -
cdr3_aa: CASSDGGRGNSPLHF
cdr3_nt: TGCGCCAGCAGCGATGGGGGGCGAGGTAATTCACCCCTCCACTTT

j_call: TRBJ2-5
v_call: TRBV6-6
d_call: -
clone_size: few
cdr3_aa: CASSFYPLETQYF
cdr3_nt: TGTGCCAGCAGTTTTTATCCCTTAGAAACCCAGTACTTC

j_call: TRBJ1-5
v_call: TRBV10-3
d_call: -
clone_size: -
cdr3_aa: CAVGEPSNQPQHF
cdr3_nt: TGTGCGGTCGGGGAACCTAGCAATCAGCCCCAGCATTTT

j_call: TRBJ2-1
v_call: TRBV5-4
d_call: TRBD1
clone_size: once
cdr3_aa: CASSAQTGAPYNEQFF
cdr3_nt: TGTGCCAGCAGCGCACAGACAGGGGCCCCCTACAATGAGCAGTTCTTC

j_call: TRBJ2-4
v_call: TRBV5-1
d_call: TRBD1
clone_size: -
cdr3_aa: CASSLAGQGDIQYF
cdr3_nt: TGCGCCAGCAGCTTGGCGGGACAGGGGGACATTCAGTACTTC

j_call: TRBJ2-2
v_call: TRBV5-1
d_call: -
clone_size: few
cdr3_aa: CASKKAESTGELFF
cdr3_nt: TGCGCCAGCAAGAAGGCAGAGTCCACCGGGGAGCTGTTTTTT

j_call: TRBJ1-6
v_call: TRBV19
d_call: -
clone_size: -
cdr3_aa: CASSIWSPGDANSPLHF
cdr3_nt: TGTGCCAGTAGTATTTGGTCTCCAGGGGACGCTAATTCACCCCTCCACTTT

j_call: TRBJ1-5
v_call: TRBV6-1
d_call: -
clone_size: -
cdr3_aa: CASSERQGNQPQHF
cdr3_nt: TGTGCCAGCAGTGAAAGGCAGGGGAATCAGCCCCAGCATTTT

j_call: TRBJ2-2
v_call: TRBV6-1
d_call: -
clone_size: -
cdr3_aa: CASSVGQIYTGELFF
cdr3_nt: TGTGCCAGCAGTGTAGGACAGATTTACACCGGGGAGCTGTTTTTT

j_call: TRBJ2-3
v_call: TRBV7-2
d_call: -
clone_size: -
cdr3_aa: CASSLVSGTSTDTQYF
cdr3_nt: TGTGCCAGCAGCTTAGTGTCGGGAACCAGCACAGATACGCAGTATTTT

j_call: TRBJ1-5
v_call: TRBV6-4
d_call: -
clone_size: few
cdr3_aa: CASSEGAFHQPQHF
cdr3_nt: TGTGCCAGCAGTGAGGGAGCCTTCCATCAGCCCCAGCATTTT

j_call: TRBJ1-4
v_call: TRBV7-9
d_call: -
clone_size: -
cdr3_aa: CASTPGVHEKLFF
cdr3_nt: TGTGCCAGCACCCCAGGGGTACATGAAAAACTGTTTTTT

j_call: TRBJ1-5
v_call: TRBV4-3
d_call: -
clone_size: -
cdr3_aa: CASSQDWPGNQPQHF
cdr3_nt: TGCGCCAGCAGCCAAGATTGGCCAGGAAATCAGCCCCAGCATTTT

j_call: TRBJ2-1
v_call: TRBV6-6
d_call: -
clone_size: -
cdr3_aa: CASTNGLASYNEQFF
cdr3_nt: TGTGCCAGCACCAACGGTCTAGCATCTTACAATGAGCAGTTCTTC

j_call: TRBJ2-2
v_call: TRBV6-4
d_call: TRBD1
clone_size: once
cdr3_aa: CASRTGVNTGELFF
cdr3_nt: TGTGCCAGCAGGACAGGGGTTAACACCGGGGAGCTGTTTTTT

j_call: TRBJ1-4
v_call: TRBV2
d_call: -
clone_size: -
cdr3_aa: CASSLNFGSSREKLFF
cdr3_nt: TGTGCCAGCAGTCTGAACTTCGGTTCCTCTCGAGAAAAACTGTTTTTT

j_call: TRBJ1-6
v_call: TRBV30
d_call: TRBD1
clone_size: -
cdr3_aa: CAWSRDRDSPLHF
cdr3_nt: TGTGCCTGGAGTAGGGACAGGGATTCACCCCTCCACTTT

j_call: TRBJ1-1
v_call: TRBV28
d_call: -
clone_size: few
cdr3_aa: CASLGRTEAFF
cdr3_nt: TGTGCCAGCCTTGGGAGGACTGAAGCTTTCTTT

j_call: TRBJ1-6
v_call: TRBV19
d_call: -
clone_size: -
cdr3_aa: CASCEAQRNSPLHF
cdr3_nt: TGTGCCAGTTGTGAAGCGCAGCGAAATTCACCCCTCCACTTT

j_call: TRBJ2-7
v_call: TRBV30
d_call: TRBD1
clone_size: -
cdr3_aa: CAWAFRDRDSNEQYF
cdr3_nt: TGTGCCTGGGCCTTCCGGGACAGGGATTCTAACGAGCAGTACTTC

j_call: TRBJ2-1
v_call: TRBV19
d_call: -
clone_size: -
cdr3_aa: CASSIEKGTHNEQFF
cdr3_nt: TGTGCCAGTAGTATCGAGAAGGGGACCCACAATGAGCAGTTCTTC

j_call: TRBJ1-5
v_call: TRBV7-2
d_call: -
clone_size: few
cdr3_aa: CASSLRVRQTSNQPQHF
cdr3_nt: TGTGCCAGCAGCTTAAGGGTCAGGCAAACCAGCAATCAGCCCCAGCATTTT

j_call: TRBJ1-2
v_call: TRBV19
d_call: -
clone_size: few
cdr3_aa: CASIKERTGGYTF
cdr3_nt: TGTGCCAGTATTAAGGAGCGGACTGGCGGCTACACCTTC

j_call: TRBJ1-2
v_call: TRBV2
d_call: -
clone_size: -
cdr3_aa: CASTPGGFNYGYTF
cdr3_nt: TGTGCCAGCACCCCGGGGGGGTTTAACTATGGCTACACCTTC

j_call: TRBJ2-3
v_call: TRBV7-8
d_call: TRBD2
clone_size: many
cdr3_aa: CASSLARGLAGVPTDTQYF
cdr3_nt: TGTGCCAGCAGCTTAGCGCGAGGACTAGCGGGAGTTCCGACAGATACGCAGTATTTT

j_call: TRBJ2-4
v_call: TRBV18
d_call: -
clone_size: -
cdr3_aa: CASSPGAGAKNIQYF
cdr3_nt: TGTGCCAGCTCACCGGGGGCGGGCGCTAAAAACATTCAGTACTTC

j_call: TRBJ2-5
v_call: TRBV5-1
d_call: TRBD2
clone_size: -
cdr3_aa: CASSSGTSGRADRETQYF
cdr3_nt: TGCGCCAGCAGCTCAGGGACTAGCGGGAGGGCCGATCGAGAGACCCAGTACTTC

j_call: TRBJ1-6
v_call: TRBV27
d_call: -
clone_size: few
cdr3_aa: CASSLYGGNSPLHF
cdr3_nt: TGTGCCAGCAGTTTATACGGCGGTAATTCACCCCTCCACTTT

j_call: TRBJ2-3
v_call: TRBV14
d_call: TRBD2
clone_size: -
cdr3_aa: CASSDRGGQSDTQYF
cdr3_nt: TGTGCCAGCAGCGACCGGGGGGGGCAGAGTGATACGCAGTATTTT

j_call: TRBJ2-2
v_call: TRBV5-6
d_call: -
clone_size: -
cdr3_aa: CASSLLAGFTGELFF
cdr3_nt: TGTGCCAGCAGCTTGCTAGCAGGGTTTACCGGGGAGCTGTTTTTT

j_call: TRBJ2-2
v_call: TRBV11-1
d_call: TRBD2
clone_size: -
cdr3_aa: CASNSRAGDHTGELFF
cdr3_nt: TGTGCCAGCAACTCTCGGGCGGGGGATCACACCGGGGAGCTGTTTTTT

j_call: TRBJ1-6
v_call: TRBV6-6
d_call: TRBD1
clone_size: -
cdr3_aa: CASSPTGLDSPLHF
cdr3_nt: TGTGCCAGCAGTCCGACAGGGTTAGATTCACCCCTCCACTTT

j_call: TRBJ2-3
v_call: TRBV7-2
d_call: -
clone_size: -
cdr3_aa: CASSLAASVDTQYF
cdr3_nt: TGTGCCAGCAGCTTAGCGGCTAGTGTGGATACGCAGTATTTT

j_call: TRBJ2-5
v_call: TRBV28
d_call: -
clone_size: -
cdr3_aa: CASRAPAYVTQYF
cdr3_nt: TGTGCCAGCAGAGCCCCCGCTTACGTGACCCAGTACTTC

j_call: TRBJ1-4
v_call: TRBV7-9
d_call: -
clone_size: -
cdr3_aa: CASSLARSNREEKLFF
cdr3_nt: TGTGCCAGCAGCTTAGCGCGCAGTAACCGGGAAGAAAAACTGTTTTTT

j_call: TRBJ1-4
v_call: TRBV28
d_call: -
clone_size: few
cdr3_aa: CASSAPLGTTNEKLFF
cdr3_nt: TGTGCCAGCAGTGCCCCCCTCGGGACAACTAATGAAAAACTGTTTTTT

j_call: TRBJ1-5
v_call: TRBV30
d_call: -
clone_size: few
cdr3_aa: CAWSVAGLSNQPQHF
cdr3_nt: TGTGCCTGGAGTGTTGCGGGGCTGAGCAATCAGCCCCAGCATTTT